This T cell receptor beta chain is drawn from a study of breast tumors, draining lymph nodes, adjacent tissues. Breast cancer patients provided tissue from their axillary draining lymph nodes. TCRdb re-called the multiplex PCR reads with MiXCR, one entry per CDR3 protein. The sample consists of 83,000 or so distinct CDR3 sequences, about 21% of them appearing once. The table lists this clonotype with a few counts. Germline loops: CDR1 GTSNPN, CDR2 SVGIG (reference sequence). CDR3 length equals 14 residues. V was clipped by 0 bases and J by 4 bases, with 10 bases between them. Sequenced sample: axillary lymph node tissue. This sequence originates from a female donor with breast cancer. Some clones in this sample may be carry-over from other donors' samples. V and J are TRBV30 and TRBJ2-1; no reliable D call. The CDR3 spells CAWSVFRRYNEQFF. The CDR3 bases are TGTGCCTGGAGTGTGTTCAGGAGATACAATGAGCAGTTCTTC.